This TCR beta chain was retrieved from a study of cytotoxic CD8 clonotypes in ibrutinib-treated CLL. Clones were sequenced by immunoSEQ multiplex PCR, and TCRdb holds only the in-frame ones, with some missing. The table shows some 200,000 clones, with approximately 79% occurring only once. J gave up 0 bases and V 3 bases, and 4 bases lay outside the gene matches. The germline CDR1 and CDR2 sequences are SGHRS and YFSETQ. The CDR3 loop spans 15 amino acids. The source was PBMCs, collected after 12 months of ibrutinib treatment. The receptor was isolated from a human donor with chronic lymphocytic leukemia. The V and J genes are TRBV5-1 and TRBJ2-3, with TRBD1 matching over 7 bases. CDR3 in DNA: TGCGCCAGCAGCTCGACAGGGTCTAGCACAGATACGCAGTATTTT. Protein sequence: CASSSTGSSTDTQYF. Drawing the rest from reference TRBV5-1 and TRBJ2-3, the complete variable domain is KAGVTQTPRYLIKTRGQQVTLSCSPISGHRSVSWYQQTPGQGLQFLFEYFSETQRNKGNFPGRFSGRQFSNSRSEMNVSTLELGDSALYLCASSSTGSSTDTQYFGPGTRLTVL.